The 14 T cell receptor beta chains below come from one sample, sequenced in a study of CD8 T cells in ankylosing spondylitis. TCRdb recomputed calls from the 5' RACE reads with MiXCR, one row per CDR3 protein. This sample has 150,000 to 200,000 distinct CDR3 sequences, with under 14% found just once. Sequenced material: blood, either unsorted or a sorted T cell fraction (not recorded which). The receptors shown here come from a male donor with ankylosing spondylitis or in good health (not recorded which).

This clonotype has at least ten counts. The J gene is TRBJ2-7, the V gene TRBV12-3 or TRBV12-4; TRBD2 agrees at 10 bases. V trimming: 8 bases; J trimming: 7 bases; junction bases outside the gene matches: 8. CDR3 length: 13 amino acids. The CDR3 DNA follows: TGTGCCAGCGGAATAGCGGGAGGAGGAGAGCAGTACTTC. Its translation is CASGIAGGGEQYF.

This chain uses TRBV5-1 with TRBJ1-2; tentative D call: TRBD1 (6 bases). Germline V lookup: CDR1 SGHRS, CDR2 YFSETQ. V gave up 4 bases and J gave up 8 bases, with 21 bases separating them. The CDR3 spans 15 residues. The CDR3 DNA is TGCGCCAGCAGCCCTGAAGCGGCCGGGGGCGAGGGCTACACCTTC. Its protein is CASSPEAAGGEGYTF. Looking up the rest from reference TRBV5-1 and TRBJ1-2 gives the full variable domain: KAGVTQTPRYLIKTRGQQVTLSCSPISGHRSVSWYQQTPGQGLQFLFEYFSETQRNKGNFPGRFSGRQFSNSRSEMNVSTLELGDSALYLCASSPEAAGGEGYTFGSGTRLTVV.

The chain links TRBV5-1 to TRBJ1-2; D might be TRBD1 (6 bases). The germline CDR1 and CDR2 sequences are SGHRS and YFSETQ. The ends were cut back, 9 bases at V and 2 bases at J, with 17 bases in the middle. This CDR3 is 14 amino acids long. The DNA of the CDR3 is TGCGCCACCTCCCCCCCAGGACAGAACTATGGCTACACCTTC. Protein: CATSPPGQNYGYTF.

V is TRBV6-5 and J is TRBJ2-7, with 7 bases lining up with TRBD1. V shed 2 bases and J 3 bases; nucleotides not matched to a gene: 7. This CDR3 comprises 15 residues. Germline V gene data show CDR1 as MNHEY and CDR2 as SVGAGI. CDR3 DNA sequence: TGTGCCAGCAGTTACAACCCGGCAGGGGGCTACGAGCAGTACTTC. Encoded protein: CASSYNPAGGYEQYF.

This clonotype was recorded a few times. This chain connects TRBV11-1 to TRBJ2-3, with 13 bases lining up with TRBD2. After removal of 4 bases from V and 6 bases from J, the junction contained 13 bases not matched to a gene. The CDR3 loop spans 18 amino acids. Germline lookup yields CDR1 SGHAT and CDR2 FQDESV (reference sequence). DNA for the CDR3: TGTGCCAGCAGCTCCCCCCTACCGGGACTAGCGGGGTTGGATACGCAGTATTTT. It codes for CASSSPLPGLAGLDTQYF.

This clonotype was seen at least ten times. CDR3 sequence reads: CASSSGNNEQFF. In nucleotides, the CDR3 is TGTGCCAGCAGTAGCGGCAACAATGAGCAGTTCTTC. This rearrangement joins TRBV12-3 or TRBV12-4 to TRBJ2-1, with D maybe TRBD2 (5 bases). The V end was cut by 5 bases, the J end by 5 bases, with 7 bases between. The CDR3 has 12 residues.

The rearrangement uses TRBV6-1 and TRBJ2-5; tentatively, D is TRBD1 (6 bases). Germline loops: CDR1 MNHNS, CDR2 SASEGT. V gave up 4 bases and J gave up 2 bases, with 17 bases separating them. The CDR3 consists of 16 residues. This CDR3 is CASSARQANGQETQYF. The CDR3 nucleotides read TGTGCCAGCAGTGCCCGACAGGCTAATGGGCAAGAGACCCAGTACTTC.

The CDR3 spells CASSPLDRGTEAFF. In DNA form, the CDR3 reads TGTGCCAGCTCACCTCTCGACAGGGGAACTGAAGCTTTCTTT. The rearrangement links TRBV18 to TRBJ1-1; 8 bases are a match to TRBD1. This CDR3 region has 14 residues. V gave up 3 bases and J gave up 5 bases; unmatched junction bases: 5. CDR1 KGHSH and CDR2 LQKENI come from the germline V gene.

This clonotype was observed many times. The chain uses TRBV9 and TRBJ2-1, with D hard to call. This CDR3 is built from 15 residues. Germline-derived CDR1 and CDR2 are SGDLS and YYNGEE. The germline V and J ends were trimmed by 0 bases and 2 bases, with 9 bases remaining between them. This CDR3 reads CASSVAVRPYNEQFF. The CDR3 nucleotides read TGTGCCAGCAGCGTAGCGGTGAGACCCTACAATGAGCAGTTCTTC.

The sample holds a few counts of this clonotype. This chain connects TRBV5-1 to TRBJ2-1, with D hard to call. This CDR3 contains 14 residues. Trimming cost V 0 bases and J 4 bases, with 8 bases left between them. CDR1 SGHRS and CDR2 YFSETQ come from the germline V gene. This CDR3 reads CASSLGAEYNEQFF. CDR3 DNA sequence: TGCGCCAGCAGCTTGGGGGCAGAGTACAATGAGCAGTTCTTC.

This clonotype came up many times. The V and J genes are TRBV20-1 and TRBJ1-1; weak D call: TRBD1 (5 bases). CDR3 length equals 13 residues. Trimming stripped 2 bases from V and 0 bases from J, with 7 bases between. Germline V CDR1 and CDR2: DFQATT, SNEGSKA (reference sequence). CDR3 protein: CSARRDLNTEAFF. The CDR3 DNA follows: TGCAGTGCTAGAAGGGACCTGAACACTGAAGCTTTCTTT.

The V gene is TRBV15, the J gene TRBJ2-3; TRBD2 aligns across 9 bases. Germline V gene sequence: CDR1 LNHNV, CDR2 YYDKDF (reference sequence). The CDR3 contains 15 residues. V lost 5 bases, J lost 3 bases, and 6 bases stayed unmatched. The CDR3 loop reads CATSRNSGGTDTQYF. The CDR3 nucleotides are TGTGCCACCAGCCGGAATAGCGGGGGAACAGATACGCAGTATTTT.

There are many counts of this clonotype. This chain joins TRBV3-1 and TRBJ2-2; 9 positions agree with TRBD2. CDR1 is LGHDT, CDR2 YNNKEL, per germline (reference sequence). This CDR3 is built from 16 residues. The V and J ends lost 6 bases and 2 bases, in that order; junction bases with no gene match: 7. The CDR3 loop is CASSLTSGYNTGELFF. The CDR3 DNA is TGTGCCAGCAGTTTAACTAGCGGGTATAACACCGGGGAGCTGTTTTTT. Drawing the rest from reference TRBV3-1 and TRBJ2-2, the complete variable domain is DTAVSQTPKYLVTQMGNDKSIKCEQNLGHDTMYWYKQDSKKFLKIMFSYNNKELIINETVPNRFSPKSPDKAHLNLHINSLELGDSAVYFCASSLTSGYNTGELFFGEGSRLTVL.

Many counts were recorded for this clonotype. This sequence joins TRBV10-3 and TRBJ2-1, with D unresolved. CDR3 length equals 9 residues. Germline V gene lookup returns CDR1 ENHRY and CDR2 SYGVKD. V was pared by 8 bases and J by 10 bases, with 6 bases between. The CDR3 DNA is TGTGCCATCCTTAAGGAGCAGTTCTTC. Translated, it gives CAILKEQFF.